The 15 T cell receptor beta chains listed next were all sequenced from one sample in a study of blood T cell repertoires in COVID-19. The table came from immunoSEQ multiplex PCR; TCRdb's copy has only in-frame clones and leaves some out. The table has about 110,000 clones, 75% to 90% seen once. The sample was peripheral blood. The receptor source for this set is a woman in her seventies with acute or convalescent COVID-19.

The V and J genes are TRBV19 and TRBJ1-5, with 9 nucleotides matching TRBD1. Per germline, CDR1 LNHDA and CDR2 SQIVND (reference sequence). V shed 3 bases and J 0 bases; nucleotides not matched to a gene: 12. The CDR3 totals 19 residues. CDR3 bases: TGTGCCAGTAGTATCCCATCCGGGACAGGGACTTATAGCAATCAGCCCCAGCATTTT. Protein: CASSIPSGTGTYSNQPQHF.

This chain links TRBV7-8 with TRBJ2-7; 14 bases are shared with TRBD2. Germline assignment: CDR1 SGHVS and CDR2 FQNEAQ. This CDR3 has 16 amino acids. Germline trimming cut 5 bases from V and 1 base from J; bases unmatched to any gene: 4. CDR3 amino acids: CASSLGTSGGSYEQYF. The DNA for the CDR3 is TGTGCCAGCAGCCTTGGGACTAGCGGGGGTTCCTACGAGCAGTACTTC. Variable domain in full (rest from reference TRBV7-8 and TRBJ2-7): GAGVSQSPRYKVAKRGQDVALRCDPISGHVSLFWYQQALGQGPEFLTYFQNEAQLDKSGLPSDRFFAERPEGSVSTLKIQRTQQEDSAVYLCASSLGTSGGSYEQYFGPGTRLTVT.

The chain joins TRBV3-1 (or the pseudogene TRBV3-2) to TRBJ2-1; D is ambiguous. Trimming removed 0 bases from V and 6 bases from J, with 9 bases in between. The germline CDR1 and CDR2 sequences are LGHDT and YNNKEL (reference sequence). The CDR3 consists of 14 residues. The CDR3 protein is CASSQEVSGNEQFF. The CDR3 DNA reads as TGTGCCAGCAGCCAAGAGGTCTCGGGCAATGAGCAGTTCTTC.

The chain employs TRBV9 and TRBJ2-7, with no clear D. Trimming removed 0 bases at V and 3 bases at J, with 10 bases between. CDR1 is SGDLS and CDR2 is YYNGEE in the germline V gene. The CDR3 spans 14 residues. The CDR3 region is CASSVGVSSYEQYF. CDR3 in DNA: TGTGCCAGCAGCGTAGGGGTTAGCAGCTACGAGCAGTACTTC. Full variable domain (remainder filled in from reference TRBV9 and TRBJ2-7): DSGVTQTPKHLITATGQRVTLRCSPRSGDLSVYWYQQSLDQGLQFLIQYYNGEERAKGNILERFSAQQFPDLHSELNLSSLELGDSALYFCASSVGVSSYEQYFGPGTRLTVT.

V gene TRBV6-6 combines with J gene TRBJ1-5; D is possibly TRBD1 (5 bases). From germline, CDR1 is MNHNY and CDR2 SVGAGI (reference sequence). The CDR3 extends over 13 amino acids. The V end lost 9 bases, the J end lost 6 bases, and 15 bases lay between the germline ends. For the CDR3, the DNA is TGTGCCAGTGGGGGGGGAAGCGGTCAGCCCCAGCATTTT. Translation gives CASGGGSGQPQHF.

The gene calls are TRBV9 and TRBJ1-1, with 9 bases fitting TRBD1. Looked up from germline, CDR1 is SGDLS and CDR2 is YYNGEE. V gave up 3 bases and J gave up 8 bases; unmatched junction bases: 5. This CDR3 has 13 residues. The CDR3 protein is CASSATDRGEAFF. As DNA, the CDR3 is TGTGCCAGCAGCGCAACCGACAGGGGGGAAGCTTTCTTT.

The CDR3 nucleotides read TGTGCCAGCAGCGTCCCCAGACTAGCGGGGGAAGGATACAATGAGCAGTTCTTC. This sequence encodes CASSVPRLAGEGYNEQFF. This sequence joins TRBV9 and TRBJ2-1; 12 bases are shared with TRBD2. The CDR3 runs to 18 residues. The J segment lost 4 bases and the V segment lost 2 bases, leaving 10 bases of the junction unmatched. In germline, CDR1 is SGDLS, CDR2 YYNGEE.

The chain carries TRBV5-1 and TRBJ2-1; the D gene is possibly TRBD2 (5 bases). Germline-derived CDR1 and CDR2 are SGHRS and YFSETQ. Trimming pared 4 bases from V and 7 bases from J, leaving 9 bases between. There are 12 residues in the CDR3. The CDR3 spells CASSPPGNEQFF. In DNA, the CDR3 is TGCGCCAGCAGCCCCCCGGGGAATGAGCAGTTCTTC. Using reference TRBV5-1 and TRBJ2-1 for the parts outside the CDR3, the full variable domain is KAGVTQTPRYLIKTRGQQVTLSCSPISGHRSVSWYQQTPGQGLQFLFEYFSETQRNKGNFPGRFSGRQFSNSRSEMNVSTLELGDSALYLCASSPPGNEQFFGPGTRLTVL.

This chain connects TRBV6-6 to TRBJ1-6; D uncertain. The germline V gene has CDR1 MNHNY and CDR2 SVGAGI (reference sequence). CDR3 length equals 14 residues. V lost 4 bases to trimming and J lost 6 bases, with 10 bases between them. CDR3 sequence (DNA): TGTGCCAGCAGTTCCCGGGTTTTTAATTCACCCCTCCACTTT. It yields the protein CASSSRVFNSPLHF.

The chain joins TRBV18 to TRBJ1-2, with D maybe TRBD1 (6 bases). The germline V gene has CDR1 KGHSH and CDR2 LQKENI. Trimming took 1 base from V and 6 from J, leaving 24 bases between them. CDR3 length: 18 amino acids. The CDR3, as DNA: TGTGCCAGCTCACCACAAGGACAGCCGGTCGCCGTCGAAAATGGCTACACCTTC. Its translation is CASSPQGQPVAVENGYTF.

The V and J genes are TRBV7-6 and TRBJ2-1; 7 bases match TRBD2. CDR1 is SGHVS, CDR2 FNYEAQ, per germline. J gave up 15 bases and V 4 bases, and 9 bases lay outside the gene matches. The CDR3 runs to 12 residues. CDR3 sequence: CASSWAGDRLFF. The DNA for the CDR3 is TGTGCCAGCAGCTGGGCGGGGGACCGTTTGTTCTTC.

As for this clone: The same CDR3 is also encoded by other DNA sequences in this sample. J is TRBJ2-7 and V is TRBV6-5; no firm D call. V lost 4 bases, J lost 2 bases, and 3 bases lay in between. The CDR3 consists of 11 residues. Per germline, CDR1 MNHEY and CDR2 SVGAGI. The CDR3 is CASSSPYEQYF. CDR3 DNA: TGTGCCAGCAGTTCTCCCTACGAGCAGTACTTC.

This sequence joins TRBV30 and TRBJ1-6; D is unresolved. The V end was cut by 1 base, the J end by 6 bases, with 7 bases between. The germline V gene encodes CDR1 GTSNPN and CDR2 SVGIG (reference sequence). This CDR3 is built from 13 residues. CDR3 protein: CAWSEDFNSPLHF. The DNA for the CDR3 is TGTGCCTGGAGTGAGGACTTTAATTCACCCCTCCACTTT.

The V call is TRBV11-2, the J call TRBJ2-2, with a possible D match to TRBD2 (5 bases). V gave up 5 bases and J gave up 3 bases, with 25 bases separating them. Germline loops: CDR1 SGHAT, CDR2 FQNNGV. This CDR3 spans 19 amino acids. DNA for the CDR3: TGTGCCAGCAGCGGAGGTGGCTTCGGAGGCGCTCAAGACACCGGGGAGCTGTTTTTT. It codes for CASSGGGFGGAQDTGELFF.

The chain joins TRBV7-2 to TRBJ1-1; D ambiguous. V lost 4 bases and J lost 3, with 9 bases in between. There are 13 residues in the CDR3. Germline V CDR1 and CDR2: SGHTA, FQGNSA. CDR3 sequence reads: CASSWTEHTEAFF. As DNA, the CDR3 is TGTGCCAGCAGCTGGACTGAGCACACTGAAGCTTTCTTT.